Sequencing of this T cell receptor beta chain was carried out in a study of CD8 T cells in Susac syndrome. CDR1 is DFQATT, CDR2 SNEGSKA, per germline (reference sequence). V was clipped by 0 bases and J by 1 base; unmatched bases: 5. The CDR3 runs to 16 residues. Random-hexamer reverse transcription was applied to 0.5 to 1 ug RNA. TCRdb fed the immunoSEQ multiplex PCR reads into MiXCR, producing one record per CDR3 protein. Among 200,000 to 300,000 distinct CDR3 sequences listed, 90% to 96% were seen once. CD8+ and CD4+ T cells were negatively isolated; TEMRA cells were FACS-enriched. Sequencing was done on a sample of CD4+ T cells from PBMCs. This chain connects TRBV20-1 to TRBJ2-2; TRBD2 agrees at 7 bases. The TCR sequence derives from a human donor with Susac syndrome. The CDR3 here is CSARDPTGGNTGELFF. The CDR3 DNA sequence: TGCAGTGCTAGAGATCCGACGGGAGGGAACACCGGGGAGCTGTTTTTT.